This T cell receptor (beta chain) derives from a study of cytomegalovirus exposure and HLA in healthy donors. There are 14 residues in the CDR3. Germline values: CDR1 LNHDA, CDR2 SQIVND (reference sequence). After removal of 8 bases from V and 7 bases from J, the junction contained 14 bases not matched to a gene. The table came from immunoSEQ multiplex PCR; TCRdb's copy has only in-frame clones and leaves some out. The data hold some 310,000 clones, with approximately 88% observed a single time. The genes are TRBV19 and TRBJ2-7; TRBD1 aligns across 7 bases. Sequenced sample: PBMCs. The sequence derives from a young man in good health and CMV-seronegative. CDR3 in DNA: TGTGCCAGTCACGCCGGGACAGCAGCACGGGAGCAGTACTTC. Its translation is CASHAGTAAREQYF.